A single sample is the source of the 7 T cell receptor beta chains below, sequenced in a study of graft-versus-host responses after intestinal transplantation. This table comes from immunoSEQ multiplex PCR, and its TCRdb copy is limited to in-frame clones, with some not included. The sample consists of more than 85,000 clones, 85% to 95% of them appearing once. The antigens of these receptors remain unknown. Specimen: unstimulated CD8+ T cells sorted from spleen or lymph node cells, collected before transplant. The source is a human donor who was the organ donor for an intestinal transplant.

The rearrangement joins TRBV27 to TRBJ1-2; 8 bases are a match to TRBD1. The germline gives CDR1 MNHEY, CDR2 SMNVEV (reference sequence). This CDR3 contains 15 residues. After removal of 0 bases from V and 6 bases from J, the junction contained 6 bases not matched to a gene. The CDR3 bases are TGTGCCAGCAGTTTATCGAGTGGGACAGGTCATGGCTACACCTTC. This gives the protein CASSLSSGTGHGYTF.

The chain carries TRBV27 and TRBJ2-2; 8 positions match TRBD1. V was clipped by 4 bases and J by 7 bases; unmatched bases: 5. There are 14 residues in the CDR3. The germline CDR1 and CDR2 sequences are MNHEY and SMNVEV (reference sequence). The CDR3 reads CASSWTGIGGELFF. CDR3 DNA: TGTGCCAGCAGTTGGACAGGGATAGGCGGGGAGCTGTTTTTT.

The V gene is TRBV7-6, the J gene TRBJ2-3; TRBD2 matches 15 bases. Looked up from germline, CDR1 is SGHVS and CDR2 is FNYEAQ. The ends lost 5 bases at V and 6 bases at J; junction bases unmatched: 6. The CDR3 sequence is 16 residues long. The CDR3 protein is CASSTRTSGRVDTQYF. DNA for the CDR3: TGTGCCAGCAGCACTAGGACTAGCGGGAGGGTGGATACGCAGTATTTT.

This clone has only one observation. CDR3 sequence: CASSSPTGYGANVLTF. The CDR3 region has the DNA TGTGCCAGCAGCTCCCCCACAGGGTACGGGGCCAACGTCCTGACTTTC. The chain is built from TRBV11-3 and TRBJ2-6; tentatively, D is TRBD1 (6 bases). The ends were cut back, 4 bases at V and 4 bases at J, with 14 bases in the middle. CDR1 and CDR2 (germline): SGHNT, YENEEA. The CDR3 is made up of 16 amino acids.

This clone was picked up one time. CDR3 nucleotides: TGTGCCAGCAGCTTGTCGACTAGCGGGGGCGGGGAGACCCAGTACTTC. Translating gives CASSLSTSGGGETQYF. This chain joins TRBV5-4 and TRBJ2-5, with 12 bases lining up with TRBD2. V shed 1 base, J shed 5 bases, and the junction held 6 bases outside the gene matches. There are 16 residues in the CDR3. The germline CDR1 and CDR2 sequences are SGHNT and YYREEE (reference sequence).

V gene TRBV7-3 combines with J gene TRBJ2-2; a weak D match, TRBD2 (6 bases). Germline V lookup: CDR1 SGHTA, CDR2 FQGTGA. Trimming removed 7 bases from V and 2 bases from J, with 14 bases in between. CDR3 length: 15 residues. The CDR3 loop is CASMEGPSNTGELFF. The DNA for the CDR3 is TGTGCCAGCATGGAGGGGCCCAGTAACACCGGGGAGCTGTTTTTT.

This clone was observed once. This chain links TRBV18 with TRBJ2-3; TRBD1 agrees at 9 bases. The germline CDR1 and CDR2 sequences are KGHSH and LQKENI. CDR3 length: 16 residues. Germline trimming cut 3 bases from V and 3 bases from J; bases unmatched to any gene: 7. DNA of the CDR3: TGTGCCAGCTCACCGCTGGGACAGGGTGGAACAGATACGCAGTATTTT. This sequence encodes CASSPLGQGGTDTQYF.